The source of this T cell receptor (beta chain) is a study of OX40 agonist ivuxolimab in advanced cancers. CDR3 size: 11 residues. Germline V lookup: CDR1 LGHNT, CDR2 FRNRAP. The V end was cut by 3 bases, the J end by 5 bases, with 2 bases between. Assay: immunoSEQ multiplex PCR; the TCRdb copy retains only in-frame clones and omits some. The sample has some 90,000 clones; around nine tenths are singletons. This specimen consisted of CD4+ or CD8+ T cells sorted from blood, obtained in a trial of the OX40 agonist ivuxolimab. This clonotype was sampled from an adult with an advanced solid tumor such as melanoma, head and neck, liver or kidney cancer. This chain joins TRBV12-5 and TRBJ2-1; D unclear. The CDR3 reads CASGFHNEQFF. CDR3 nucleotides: TGTGCTAGTGGTTTTCACAATGAGCAGTTCTTC.